These 27 T cell receptor beta chains were all obtained from the same sample, sequenced in a study of neoadjuvant anti-PD-1 for oral cavity cancer (dated by TCRdb to the early 2020s). The library was made by the immunoSEQ multiplex PCR assay. In its TCRdb copy, this immuneACCESS table keeps in-frame sequences only and misses some clones. Where compared with another copy, unresolved V genes explain less than half of these, and the others have no known cause. The sample table lists some 15,000 clones, approximately 35% of them with a count of one. The top ten clonotypes cover 39% of the sample. Taken with the paper, the label for time point translates to: after neoadjuvant nivolumab, at surgical resection. The input for sequencing was tumor tissue, taken after nivolumab (anti-PD-1) treatment. The receptors derive from a person aged 40-85 years with oral cavity squamous cell carcinoma.

This chain links TRBV6-6 with TRBJ2-7; D uncertain. V lost 0 bases and J lost 2, with 11 bases in between. This CDR3 has 15 amino acids. CDR1 is MNHNY, CDR2 SVGAGI, per germline (reference sequence). The CDR3 sequence: CASSYSIFGAYEQYF. CDR3 nucleotides: TGTGCCAGCAGTTACTCGATTTTCGGTGCCTACGAGCAGTACTTC.

The chain carries TRBV2 and TRBJ1-2; TRBD1 matches 9 bases. Germline lookup yields CDR1 SNHLY and CDR2 FYNNEI. V lost 5 bases to trimming and J lost 6 bases; unmatched junction nucleotides: 1. The CDR3 is made up of 12 amino acids. CDR3 nucleotides: TGTGCCAGCAGTAGGACAGGGGATGGCTACACCTTC. It specifies CASSRTGDGYTF.

This clone was observed a handful of times. The J gene is TRBJ2-4, the V gene TRBV7-2, with 9 bases aligning to TRBD1. Germline V CDR1 and CDR2: SGHTA, FQGNSA. The CDR3 totals 16 residues. V shed 5 bases, J shed 0 bases, and the junction held 5 bases outside the gene matches. As DNA, the CDR3 is TGTGCCAGCAGCCAACAGGGGGCCATAGCCAAAAACATTCAGTACTTC. This encodes CASSQQGAIAKNIQYF.

The chain joins TRBV9 to TRBJ2-5, with 7 bases matching TRBD2. The end of the DNA is better explained by TRBJ2-7, so the J call may be wrong. CDR3 length: 17 amino acids. CDR1 is SGDLS and CDR2 is YYNGEE in the germline V gene. The CDR3 DNA reads TGTGCCAGCAGCCCGCAGGGTTTCAGGACTAGTTCCTACGAGCAGTACTTC. Translated, it gives CASSPQGFRTSSYEQYF.

This clone was seen a handful of times. V is TRBV7-9 and J is TRBJ2-2; D may be TRBD1 or TRBD2 (5 bases each). This CDR3 region has 15 residues. Per germline, CDR1 SEHNR and CDR2 FQNEAQ (reference sequence). V was cut by 2 bases and J by 2 bases, with 9 bases left in between. CDR3 protein: CASSLRDGNTGELFF. The CDR3 coding sequence is TGTGCCAGCAGCTTAAGGGACGGTAACACCGGGGAGCTGTTTTTT.

This chain joins TRBV7-2 and TRBJ1-2; 10 positions match TRBD1. The CDR3 is 16 amino acids. V was clipped by 5 bases and J by 4 bases; unmatched bases: 10. The V gene's germline CDR1 is SGHTA and CDR2 FQGNSA. CDR3 bases: TGTGCCAGCAGCCTAGGGACAGGGGTGGTCGGCTATGGCTACACCTTC. Translation: CASSLGTGVVGYGYTF. Combining the CDR3 with reference TRBV7-2 and TRBJ1-2 gives the whole variable domain GAGVSQSPSNKVTEKGKDVELRCDPISGHTALYWYRQSLGQGLEFLIYFQGNSAPDKSGLPSDRFSAERTGGSVSTLTIQRTQQEDSAVYLCASSLGTGVVGYGYTFGSGTRLTVV.

In this sample, this clone turned up a few times. The chain carries TRBV5-1 and TRBJ2-3, with TRBD2 identical over 9 bases. Germline CDR1 SGHRS, CDR2 YFSETQ. J gave up 1 base and V 4 bases, and 4 bases lay outside the gene matches. The CDR3 consists of 15 residues. The CDR3 DNA reads as TGCGCCAGCAGCAAAAGGACTAGCGGCACAGATACGCAGTATTTT. Its protein product is CASSKRTSGTDTQYF.

This clone was found many times. The chain employs TRBV7-2 and TRBJ1-2; D uncertain. The V gene lost 7 bases and the J gene lost 1 base, with 10 bases spanning the gap. The CDR3 is 13 residues long. Germline lookup yields CDR1 SGHTA and CDR2 FQGNSA. In DNA form, the CDR3 reads TGTGCCAGCACCCCGGGTTTTAACTATGGCTACACCTTC. This translates into CASTPGFNYGYTF.

The chain has TRBV21-1 and TRBJ2-7; the table's D call of TRBD1 was not tested on the DNA. TRBV21-1 is a recognized pseudogene. The CDR3 length is 16 residues. The chain's CDR3 is CASSKDIAGGHSEQYF. CDR3 DNA: TGTGCCAGCAGCAAAGATATAGCAGGGGGCCATTCCGAGCAGTACTTC.

The chain carries TRBV4-3 and TRBJ1-1; D is undetermined. Germline V gene data show CDR1 as LGHNA and CDR2 as YSLEER. The CDR3 consists of 12 residues. The germline V and J ends were trimmed by 0 bases and 6 bases, with 5 bases remaining between them. CDR3 residues: CASSQDLAEAFF. In DNA form, the CDR3 reads TGCGCCAGCAGCCAAGATTTGGCTGAAGCTTTCTTT.

The chain has TRBV5-1 and TRBJ2-1, with 8 bases aligning to TRBD2. Trimming took 4 bases from V and 8 from J; bases not matched to a gene: 11. Germline CDR1 SGHRS, CDR2 YFSETQ. The length of the CDR3 is 15 residues. The CDR3 DNA reads TGCGCCAGCAGCCCAACTAGCGGTGCGAGGGATGAGCAGTTCTTC. Its translation is CASSPTSGARDEQFF. Filled out from reference TRBV5-1 and TRBJ2-1, the complete variable domain reads KAGVTQTPRYLIKTRGQQVTLSCSPISGHRSVSWYQQTPGQGLQFLFEYFSETQRNKGNFPGRFSGRQFSNSRSEMNVSTLELGDSALYLCASSPTSGARDEQFFGPGTRLTVL.

This clone occurred once. The J gene is TRBJ2-7, the V gene TRBV11-2; a possible D gene is TRBD1 (5 bases). There are 16 residues in the CDR3. Germline lookup yields CDR1 SGHAT and CDR2 FQNNGV. With 6 bases removed from V and 4 bases from J, the gap between germline ends came to 22 bases. CDR3 DNA: TGTGCCAGCAGGCATTTCGTCCACGGACACAAATACGAGCAGTACTTC. Protein: CASRHFVHGHKYEQYF.

The J gene is TRBJ2-7, the V gene TRBV6-5; D might be TRBD2 (5 bases). In germline, CDR1 is MNHEY, CDR2 SVGAGI. Trimming stripped 4 bases from V and 3 bases from J, with 7 bases between. The length of the CDR3 is 12 residues. This chain's CDR3 is CASSSGNYEQYF. Written as DNA, the CDR3 is TGTGCCAGCAGTTCCGGGAACTACGAGCAGTACTTC.

Only a few counts were recorded for this clone. The chain employs TRBV27 and TRBJ2-3, with D uncertain. CDR1 and CDR2 from the germline V gene are MNHEY and SMNVEV (reference sequence). This CDR3 has 17 amino acids. The germline V and J ends were trimmed by 5 bases and 0 bases, with 18 bases remaining between them. The CDR3 here is CASSKSAGALSTDTQYF. CDR3 sequence (DNA): TGTGCCAGCAGTAAGTCGGCAGGCGCGCTGAGCACAGATACGCAGTATTTT.

This sequence joins TRBV7-2 and TRBJ2-3, with 7 bases matching TRBD1. The ends lost 6 bases at V and 2 bases at J; junction bases unmatched: 17. Looked up from germline, CDR1 is SGHTA and CDR2 is FQGNSA. CDR3 length: 18 residues. The chain's CDR3 is CASSPIPPPGQTTDTQYF. The CDR3, as DNA: TGTGCCAGCAGTCCCATTCCTCCTCCGGGACAGACCACAGATACGCAGTATTTT.

The chain joins TRBV19 to TRBJ2-2; D remains ambiguous. The CDR3 spans 8 residues. Per germline, CDR1 LNHDA and CDR2 SQIVND (reference sequence). The V end was cut by 11 bases, the J end by 6 bases, with 1 base between. Here the CDR3 reads CAAGELFF. The CDR3 DNA follows: TGTGCCGCCGGGGAGCTGTTTTTT.

This clone was seen many times. The gene calls are TRBV11-2 and TRBJ2-3, with D unresolved. Per germline, CDR1 SGHAT and CDR2 FQNNGV. V gave up 0 bases and J gave up 7 bases, with 11 bases separating them. This CDR3 comprises 14 residues. DNA for the CDR3: TGTGCCAGCAGCTTAGAACCCCAGGCTTATACGCAGTATTTT. It encodes CASSLEPQAYTQYF.

The rearrangement uses TRBV15 and TRBJ1-5, with D maybe TRBD1 (6 bases). The germline V gene encodes CDR1 LNHNV and CDR2 YYDKDF (reference sequence). The V end was cut by 2 bases, the J end by 1 base, with 6 bases between. CDR3 size: 14 residues. The CDR3 sequence: CATSRQGSNQPQHF. Written as DNA, the CDR3 is TGTGCCACCAGCAGACAGGGGAGCAATCAGCCCCAGCATTTT.

The chain carries TRBV15 and TRBJ2-1; D gene unclear. V lost 3 bases and J lost 3, with 15 bases in between. This CDR3 has 16 amino acids. Germline CDR1 LNHNV, CDR2 YYDKDF (reference sequence). The CDR3 spells CATSSLTDRVYNEQFF. The CDR3 DNA reads TGTGCCACCAGCAGTCTAACGGACCGAGTCTACAATGAGCAGTTCTTC.

In DNA form, the CDR3 reads TGTGCCAGCAGCCAAGTAGAAGTTAACACTGAAGCTTTCTTT. Translation: CASSQVEVNTEAFF. The V call is TRBV14, the J call TRBJ1-1; D is uncertain. Deletions cut 1 base from V and 2 bases from J, with 8 bases between. The CDR3 is 14 amino acids. Germline V gives CDR1 SGHDN, CDR2 FVKESK.

This clone was observed a handful of times. CDR3: CASSVAGGQYNEQFF. Here the CDR3 DNA reads TGTGCCAGCAGCGTAGCGGGGGGGCAGTACAATGAGCAGTTCTTC. The genes are TRBV9 and TRBJ2-1; TRBD2 matches at 8 bases. Looked up from germline, CDR1 is SGDLS and CDR2 is YYNGEE. V was clipped by 0 bases and J by 4 bases; unmatched bases: 3. This CDR3 is built from 15 residues.

The rearrangement uses TRBV5-1 and TRBJ2-3, with a weak D call TRBD2 (7 bases). The CDR3 is 16 amino acids. Germline V CDR1 and CDR2: SGHRS, YFSETQ. V lost 5 bases and J 2 bases, leaving 18 bases between the germline ends. The CDR3 region is CASSPTGGSLTDTQYF. The CDR3, as DNA: TGCGCCAGCAGTCCGACGGGGGGCTCCCTCACAGATACGCAGTATTTT.

This clone is judged medium-sized. The V gene is TRBV19, the J gene TRBJ2-5, with D possibly TRBD2 on 6 matching bases. Deletions cut 1 base from V and 5 bases from J, with 11 bases between. The germline V gene encodes CDR1 LNHDA and CDR2 SQIVND (reference sequence). The CDR3 runs 14 residues. The CDR3 spells CASSIAGDGETQYF. The CDR3 region has the DNA TGTGCCAGTAGTATAGCGGGAGACGGGGAGACCCAGTACTTC.

The chain is built from TRBV11-2 and TRBJ2-2; 11 positions match TRBD1. This CDR3 is built from 15 residues. V lost 8 bases, J lost 6 bases, and 8 bases stayed unmatched. Germline CDR1 and CDR2: SGHAT and FQNNGV. Written as DNA, the CDR3 is TGTGCCAGCCGCCCGGGACAGGGGGTTGCCGGGGAGCTGTTTTTT. Its protein product is CASRPGQGVAGELFF.

In its sample, this clone was seen a few times. V gene TRBV29-1 combines with J gene TRBJ1-1, with D uncertain. The V end lost 1 base, the J end lost 1 base, and 7 bases lay between the germline ends. Germline V lookup: CDR1 SQVTM, CDR2 ANQGSEA. The CDR3 is 13 residues long. The CDR3 region is CSVEGNTNTEAFF. The CDR3 DNA reads as TGCAGCGTTGAAGGGAACACGAACACTGAAGCTTTCTTT.

This clone has just a few counts. The J gene is TRBJ1-1, the V gene TRBV19; tentative D call: TRBD1 (6 bases). The germline V and J ends were trimmed by 3 bases and 1 base, with 15 bases remaining between them. The CDR3 extends over 16 amino acids. The germline V gene encodes CDR1 LNHDA and CDR2 SQIVND (reference sequence). The CDR3 DNA follows: TGTGCCAGTAGTATCACAGGGATAGGGGAGAACACTGAAGCTTTCTTT. Translated, it gives CASSITGIGENTEAFF.

This clone was detected only a few times. The genes are TRBV28 and TRBJ2-7; D is possibly TRBD1 (6 bases). The V gene lost 5 bases and the J gene lost 2 bases, with 16 bases spanning the gap. The CDR3 contains 15 residues. CDR1 is MDHEN, CDR2 SYDVKM, per germline. The CDR3 DNA reads TGTGCCAGCAGTCTCAACAGGGTCCAGGCCTACGAGCAGTACTTC. Translating it yields CASSLNRVQAYEQYF. The whole variable domain, remainder taken from reference TRBV28 and TRBJ2-7, is DVKVTQSSRYLVKRTGEKVFLECVQDMDHENMFWYRQDPGLGLRLIYFSYDVKMKEKGDIPEGYSVSREKKERFSLILESASTNQTSMYLCASSLNRVQAYEQYFGPGTRLTVT.